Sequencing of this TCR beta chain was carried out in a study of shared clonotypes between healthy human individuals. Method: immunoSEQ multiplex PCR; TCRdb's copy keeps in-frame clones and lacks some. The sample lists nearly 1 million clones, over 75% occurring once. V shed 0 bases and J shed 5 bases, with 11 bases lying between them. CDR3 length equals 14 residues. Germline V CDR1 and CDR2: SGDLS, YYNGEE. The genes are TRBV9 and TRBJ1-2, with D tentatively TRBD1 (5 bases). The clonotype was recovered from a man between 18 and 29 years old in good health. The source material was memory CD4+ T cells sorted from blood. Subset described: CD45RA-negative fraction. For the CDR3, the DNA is TGTGCCAGCAGCGTAGGGGTAGAGGGGTATGGCTACACCTTC. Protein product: CASSVGVEGYGYTF.